These 14 T cell receptor beta chains originate from one sample sequenced in a study of regulatory T cells in long-lasting Graves disease. The time point here: newly diagnosed GD, antithyroid drugs for less than 3 months. PBMC RNA served as the TCR library source. Building of the TCR beta libraries involved iRepertoire HTBI primers and Arm-PCR of CDR3 regions. TCRdb re-derived calls from the multiplex PCR reads in MiXCR, one entry per CDR3 protein. The sample records roughly 610,000 distinct CDR3 sequences, roughly 15% being singletons. These data were also reused for a study on T cells in Graves' hyperthyroidism and ophthalmopathy.

Sequenced material: peripheral blood mononuclear cells (PBMCs), taken at new diagnosis, from a patient treated with antithyroid drugs. The receptors come from a young man with Graves disease.

This clonotype was seen only a few times. The chain combines TRBV13 with TRBJ2-7; 10 nucleotides align to TRBD1. The CDR3 covers 14 residues. With 5 bases clipped from V and 6 bases from J, the junction kept 7 bases outside the gene matches. Germline lookup yields CDR1 PRHDT and CDR2 FYEKMQ (reference sequence). In DNA form, the CDR3 reads TGTGCCAGCAGCCCCCGGGACAGGGGTCCCGAGCAGTACTTC. It translates to CASSPRDRGPEQYF. The full variable domain, completed using reference TRBV13 and TRBJ2-7, is AAGVIQSPRHLIKEKRETATLKCYPIPRHDTVYWYQQGPGQDPQFLISFYEKMQSDKGSIPDRFSAQQFSDYHSELNMSSLELGDSALYFCASSPRDRGPEQYFGPGTRLTVT.

The chain is built from TRBV9 and TRBJ2-1; TRBD1 matches at 7 bases. Germline assignment: CDR1 SGDLS and CDR2 YYNGEE. Trimming at V came to 0 bases and at J to 5 bases, leaving 8 bases not matched to a gene. The CDR3 sequence is 16 residues long. CDR3 sequence (DNA): TGTGCCAGCAGCGTAGAAAAGACAGGGCTAAACAATGAGCAGTTCTTC. It translates to CASSVEKTGLNNEQFF.

CDR3 region: CASSQMTDRGFESYEQYF. The CDR3 DNA reads as TGCGCCAGCAGCCAAATGACGGACAGGGGGTTTGAGTCCTACGAGCAGTACTTC. This chain connects TRBV4-1 to TRBJ2-7, with 10 bases identical to TRBD1. The length of the CDR3 is 18 residues. V was pared by 2 bases and J by 1 base, with 11 bases of the junction left unmatched. Germline CDR1 MGHRA, CDR2 YSYEKL.

This clonotype came up many times. This chain connects TRBV12-5 to TRBJ2-1; 13 bases line up with TRBD2. The J segment lost 6 bases and the V segment lost 5 bases, leaving 10 bases of the junction unmatched. Germline V CDR1 and CDR2: LGHNT, FRNRAP. The CDR3 loop spans 17 amino acids. The chain's CDR3 is CASGGGLAGVLGNEQFF. The CDR3 DNA sequence: TGTGCTAGTGGTGGAGGACTAGCGGGAGTTCTGGGCAATGAGCAGTTCTTC. The variable domain in full, completed from reference TRBV12-5 and TRBJ2-1, reads DARVTQTPRHKVTEMGQEVTMRCQPILGHNTVFWYRQTMMQGLELLAYFRNRAPLDDSGMPKDRFSAEMPDATLATLKIQPSEPRDSAVYFCASGGGLAGVLGNEQFFGPGTRLTVL.

Many counts were recorded for this clonotype. DNA of the CDR3: TGTGCCTGGAGTGACAGACAGACCCTAGCCAAAAACATTCAGTACTTC. Protein: CAWSDRQTLAKNIQYF. The chain has TRBV30 and TRBJ2-4; tentatively, D is TRBD1 (5 bases). The V gene lost 1 base and the J gene lost 0 bases, with 13 bases spanning the gap. Germline assignment: CDR1 GTSNPN and CDR2 SVGIG (reference sequence). The CDR3 covers 16 residues.

This clonotype turned up a few times. One end of the junction does not line up with germline, which may come from a read error. The V gene is TRBV19, the J gene TRBJ2-2; 12 nucleotides agree with TRBD2. The CDR3 is made up of 17 amino acids. Germline CDR1 LNHDA, CDR2 SQIVND (reference sequence). The CDR3 reads CGSGSSGRAKRTGELFF. CDR3 in DNA: TGTGGCAGTGGCTCTAGCGGGAGGGCCAAACGCACCGGGGAGCTGTTTTTT.

The chain has TRBV27 and TRBJ2-1; TRBD2 aligns across 9 bases. V shed 2 bases, J shed 2 bases, and the junction held 7 bases outside the gene matches. CDR3 length: 17 amino acids. Germline CDR1 is MNHEY and CDR2 is SMNVEV (reference sequence). CDR3 protein: CASSLLPSGETYNEQFF. As DNA, the CDR3 is TGTGCCAGCAGTTTACTTCCTAGCGGGGAGACCTACAATGAGCAGTTCTTC.

The table lists this clonotype with a few counts. V usage is TRBV9 and J usage is TRBJ2-1; D perhaps matches TRBD1 (5 bases). CDR1 and CDR2 from the germline V gene are SGDLS and YYNGEE. Trimming stripped 0 bases from V and 8 bases from J, with 12 bases between. This CDR3 region has 14 residues. DNA for the CDR3: TGTGCCAGCAGCGTAGAGGCACCGACAGATGAGCAGTTCTTC. Its translation: CASSVEAPTDEQFF.

This clonotype came up many times. The chain uses TRBV6-1 and TRBJ2-1, with 9 bases matching TRBD1. This CDR3 contains 15 residues. V lost 6 bases to trimming and J lost 1 base; unmatched junction nucleotides: 4. In germline, CDR1 is MNHNS, CDR2 SASEGT. The CDR3 DNA is TGTGCCAGCAGGCGAGGGACAGGGTCCTACAATGAGCAGTTCTTC. It translates to CASRRGTGSYNEQFF.

The V call is TRBV10-3, the J call TRBJ2-3, with a tentative D call TRBD1 (6 bases). Trimming stripped 8 bases from V and 2 bases from J, with 11 bases between. The CDR3 length is 13 residues. The germline V gene has CDR1 ENHRY and CDR2 SYGVKD. The chain's CDR3 is CAIGQPITDTQYF. The CDR3 DNA is TGTGCCATCGGACAGCCAATCACAGATACGCAGTATTTT.

This clonotype was counted many times. The CDR3 is CASSPRLALEQYF. In DNA, the CDR3 is TGTGCCAGCAGCCCTAGACTTGCCTTGGAGCAGTACTTC. The rearrangement uses TRBV3-1 and TRBJ2-7; D gene ambiguous. V gave up 4 bases and J gave up 7 bases, with 14 bases separating them. The CDR3 contains 13 residues. Germline assignment: CDR1 LGHDT and CDR2 YNNKEL (reference sequence).

This clonotype was observed at least ten times. This chain joins TRBV2 and TRBJ2-7, with 8 bases fitting TRBD1. The CDR3 sequence is 12 residues long. The germline CDR1 and CDR2 sequences are SNHLY and FYNNEI. This CDR3 reads CGGGTGLHEQYF. The CDR3 DNA reads as TGTGGTGGCGGGACAGGTCTCCACGAGCAGTACTTC.

Many counts were recorded for this clonotype. The rearrangement uses TRBV12-3 or TRBV12-4 and TRBJ2-7, with TRBD1 matching over 7 bases. CDR3 length: 15 amino acids. The ends lost 6 bases at V and 6 bases at J; junction bases unmatched: 14. CDR3 sequence reads: CASSPLTGQALEQYF. The CDR3, as DNA: TGTGCCAGCAGCCCTCTCACCGGACAGGCCCTCGAGCAGTACTTC.

This clonotype was detected only a few times. The chain couples TRBV18 to TRBJ1-4; D is undetermined. Germline-derived CDR1 and CDR2 are KGHSH and LQKENI. The CDR3 has 14 residues. Trimming shortened V by 6 bases and J by 8 bases, and 16 bases separated the two germline ends. In DNA, the CDR3 is TGTGCCAGCTCCCCCGAGACATCACGGGAAAAACTGTTTTTT. Its protein product is CASSPETSREKLFF. The variable domain in full, completed from reference TRBV18 and TRBJ1-4, reads NAGVMQNPRHLVRRRGQEARLRCSPMKGHSHVYWYRQLPEEGLKFMVYLQKENIIDESGMPKERFSAEFPKEGPSILRIQQVVRGDSAAYFCASSPETSREKLFFGSGTQLSVL.